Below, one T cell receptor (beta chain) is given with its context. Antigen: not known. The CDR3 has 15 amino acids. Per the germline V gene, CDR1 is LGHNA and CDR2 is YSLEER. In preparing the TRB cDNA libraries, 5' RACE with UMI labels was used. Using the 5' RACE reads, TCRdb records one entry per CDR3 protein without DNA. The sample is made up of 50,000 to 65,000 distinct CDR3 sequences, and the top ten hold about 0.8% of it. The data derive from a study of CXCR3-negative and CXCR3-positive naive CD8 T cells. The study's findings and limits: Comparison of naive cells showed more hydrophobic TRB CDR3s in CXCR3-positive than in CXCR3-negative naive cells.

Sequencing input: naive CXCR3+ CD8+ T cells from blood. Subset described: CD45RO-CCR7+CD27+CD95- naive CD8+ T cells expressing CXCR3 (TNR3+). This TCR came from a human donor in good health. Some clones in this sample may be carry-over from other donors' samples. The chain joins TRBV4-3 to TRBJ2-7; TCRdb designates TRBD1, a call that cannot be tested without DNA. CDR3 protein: CASSQDRSRGYEQYF.